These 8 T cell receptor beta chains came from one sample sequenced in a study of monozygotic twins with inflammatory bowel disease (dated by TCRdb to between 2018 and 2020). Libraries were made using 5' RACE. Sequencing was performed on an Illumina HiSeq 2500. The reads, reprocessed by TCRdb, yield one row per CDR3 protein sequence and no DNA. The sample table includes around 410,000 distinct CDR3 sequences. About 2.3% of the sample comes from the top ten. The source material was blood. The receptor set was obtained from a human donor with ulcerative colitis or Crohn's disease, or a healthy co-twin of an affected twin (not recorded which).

The CDR3 is CSARFRDSTDTQYF. The chain employs TRBV20-1 and TRBJ2-3; the D call of TRBD1 rests on TCRdb alone, since no DNA is present to check it. CDR1 and CDR2 from the germline V gene are DFQATT and SNEGSKA (reference sequence). This CDR3 has 14 amino acids.

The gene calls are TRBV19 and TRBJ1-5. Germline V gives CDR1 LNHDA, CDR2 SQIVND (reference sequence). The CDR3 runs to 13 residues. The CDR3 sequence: CASSIMDLQPQHF.

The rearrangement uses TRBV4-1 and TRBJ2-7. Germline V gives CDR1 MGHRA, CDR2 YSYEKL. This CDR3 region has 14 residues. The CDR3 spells CASSHYGLPYEQYF.

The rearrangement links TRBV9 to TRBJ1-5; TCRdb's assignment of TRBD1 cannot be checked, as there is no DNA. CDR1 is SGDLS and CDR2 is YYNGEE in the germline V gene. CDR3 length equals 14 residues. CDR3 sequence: CASSAGTGLQPQHF.

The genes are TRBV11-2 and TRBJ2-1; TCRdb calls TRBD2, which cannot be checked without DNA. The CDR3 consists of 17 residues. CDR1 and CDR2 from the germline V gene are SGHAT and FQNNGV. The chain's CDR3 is CASSLDLFASGINEQFF.

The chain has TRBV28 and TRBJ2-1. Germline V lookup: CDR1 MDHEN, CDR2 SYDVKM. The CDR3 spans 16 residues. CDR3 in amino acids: CASSLYGLSSYNEQFF.

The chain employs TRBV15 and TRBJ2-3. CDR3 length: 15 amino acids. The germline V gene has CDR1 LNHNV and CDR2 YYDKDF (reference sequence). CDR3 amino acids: CATSRGGGGTDTQYF.

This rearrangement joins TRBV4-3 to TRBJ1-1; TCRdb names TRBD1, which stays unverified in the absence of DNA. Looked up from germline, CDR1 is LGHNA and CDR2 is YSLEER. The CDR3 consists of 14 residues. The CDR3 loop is CASSQDPGLPEAFF.